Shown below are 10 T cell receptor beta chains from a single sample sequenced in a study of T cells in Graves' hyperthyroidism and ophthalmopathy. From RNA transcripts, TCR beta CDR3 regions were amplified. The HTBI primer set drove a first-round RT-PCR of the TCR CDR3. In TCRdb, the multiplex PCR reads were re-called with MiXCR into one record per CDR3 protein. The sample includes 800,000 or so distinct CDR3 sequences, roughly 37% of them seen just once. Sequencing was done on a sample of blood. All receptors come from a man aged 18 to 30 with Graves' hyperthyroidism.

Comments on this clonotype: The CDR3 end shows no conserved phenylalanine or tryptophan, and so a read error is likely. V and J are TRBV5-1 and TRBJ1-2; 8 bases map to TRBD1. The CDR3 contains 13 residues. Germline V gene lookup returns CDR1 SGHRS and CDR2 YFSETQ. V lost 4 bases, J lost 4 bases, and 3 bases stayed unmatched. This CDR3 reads CASSPGQGYGYTS. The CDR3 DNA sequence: TGCGCCAGCAGCCCCGGACAGGGCTATGGCTACACCTCC.

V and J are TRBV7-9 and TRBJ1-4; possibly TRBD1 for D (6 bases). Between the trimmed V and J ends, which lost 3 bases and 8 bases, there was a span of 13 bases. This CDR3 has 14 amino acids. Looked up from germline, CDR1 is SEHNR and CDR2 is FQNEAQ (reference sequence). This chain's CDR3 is CASSFPGAEEKLFF. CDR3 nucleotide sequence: TGTGCCAGCAGCTTCCCAGGGGCAGAGGAAAAACTGTTTTTT.

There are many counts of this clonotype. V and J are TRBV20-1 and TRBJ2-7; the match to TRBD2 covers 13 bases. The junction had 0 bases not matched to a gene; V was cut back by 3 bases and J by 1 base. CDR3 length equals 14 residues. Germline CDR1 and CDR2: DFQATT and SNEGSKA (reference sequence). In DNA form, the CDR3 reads TGCAGTGCTAGGGGACTAGCGGGGTCCTACGAGCAGTACTTC. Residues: CSARGLAGSYEQYF.

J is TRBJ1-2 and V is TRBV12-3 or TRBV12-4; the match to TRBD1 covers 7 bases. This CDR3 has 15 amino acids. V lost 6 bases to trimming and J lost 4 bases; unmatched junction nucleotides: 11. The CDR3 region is CASRGTGQLVYGYTF. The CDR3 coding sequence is TGTGCCAGCAGGGGAACGGGACAGTTGGTCTATGGCTACACCTTC.

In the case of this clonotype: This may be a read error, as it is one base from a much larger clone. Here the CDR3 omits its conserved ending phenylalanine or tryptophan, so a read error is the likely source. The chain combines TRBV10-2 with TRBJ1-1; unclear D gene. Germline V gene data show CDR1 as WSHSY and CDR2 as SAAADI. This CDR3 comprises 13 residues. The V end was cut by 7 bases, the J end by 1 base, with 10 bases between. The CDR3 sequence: CASINRENTEAFL. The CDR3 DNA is TGCGCCAGCATTAACAGAGAGAACACTGAAGCTTTCCTT.

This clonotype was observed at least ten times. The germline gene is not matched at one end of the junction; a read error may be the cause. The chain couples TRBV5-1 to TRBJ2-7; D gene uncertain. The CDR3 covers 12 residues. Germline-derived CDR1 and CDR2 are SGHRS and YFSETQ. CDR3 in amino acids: CASSKSSYEQYF. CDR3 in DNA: TGTGCCAGCAGCAAAAGCTCCTACGAGCAGTACTTC.

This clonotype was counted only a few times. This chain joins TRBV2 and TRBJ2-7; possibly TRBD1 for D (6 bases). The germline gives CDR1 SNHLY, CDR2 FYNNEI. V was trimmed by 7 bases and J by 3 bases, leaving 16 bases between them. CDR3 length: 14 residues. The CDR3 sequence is CASTSRGRSYEQYF. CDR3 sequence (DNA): TGTGCCAGCACATCCAGGGGCAGGAGCTACGAGCAGTACTTC.

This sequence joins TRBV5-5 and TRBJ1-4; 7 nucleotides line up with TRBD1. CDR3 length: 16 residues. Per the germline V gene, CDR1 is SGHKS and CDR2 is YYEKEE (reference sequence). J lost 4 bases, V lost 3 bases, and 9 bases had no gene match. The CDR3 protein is CASSWNDRERNEKLFF. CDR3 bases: TGTGCCAGCAGCTGGAATGACAGGGAGCGTAATGAAAAACTGTTTTTT. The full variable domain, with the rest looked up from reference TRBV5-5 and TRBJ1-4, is DAGVTQSPTHLIKTRGQQVTLRCSPISGHKSVSWYQQVLGQGPQFIFQYYEKEERGRGNFPDRFSARQFPNYSSELNVNALLLGDSALYLCASSWNDRERNEKLFFGSGTQLSVL.

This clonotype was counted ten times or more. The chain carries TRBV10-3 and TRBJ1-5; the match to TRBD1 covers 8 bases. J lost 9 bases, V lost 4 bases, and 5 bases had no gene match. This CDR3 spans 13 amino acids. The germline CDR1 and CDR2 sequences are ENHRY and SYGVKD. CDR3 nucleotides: TGTGCCATCAGTGGTGACAGGGGAGGGCCCCAGCATTTT. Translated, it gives CAISGDRGGPQHF.

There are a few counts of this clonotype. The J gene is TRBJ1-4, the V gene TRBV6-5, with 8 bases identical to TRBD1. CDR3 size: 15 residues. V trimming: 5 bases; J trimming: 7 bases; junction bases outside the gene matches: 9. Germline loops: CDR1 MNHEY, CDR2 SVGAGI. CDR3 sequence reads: CASSHGQGMGEKLFF. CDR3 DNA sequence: TGTGCCAGCAGTCACGGACAGGGAATGGGTGAAAAACTGTTTTTT.